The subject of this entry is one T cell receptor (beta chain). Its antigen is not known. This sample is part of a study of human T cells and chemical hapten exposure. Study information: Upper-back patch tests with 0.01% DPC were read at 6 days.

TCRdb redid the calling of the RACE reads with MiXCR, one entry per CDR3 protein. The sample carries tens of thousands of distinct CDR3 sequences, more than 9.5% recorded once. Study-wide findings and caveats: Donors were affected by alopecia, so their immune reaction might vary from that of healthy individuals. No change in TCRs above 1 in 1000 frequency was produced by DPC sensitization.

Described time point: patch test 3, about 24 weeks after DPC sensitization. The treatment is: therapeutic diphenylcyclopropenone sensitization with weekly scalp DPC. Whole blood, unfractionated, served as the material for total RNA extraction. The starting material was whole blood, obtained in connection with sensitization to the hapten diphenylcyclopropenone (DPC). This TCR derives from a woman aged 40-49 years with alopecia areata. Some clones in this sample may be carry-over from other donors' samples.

CDR3 nucleotides: TGTGCCAGCAGCCAAGCCCCCGGTACGCAGTATTTT. Its protein product is CASSQAPGTQYF. The chain combines TRBV14 with TRBJ2-3; no reliable D call. There are 12 residues in the CDR3. Germline V gene data show CDR1 as SGHDN and CDR2 as FVKESK. Trimming pared 1 base from V and 8 bases from J, leaving 7 bases between.